The 22 T cell receptor beta chains reported below all come from one sample, sequenced in a study of post-analysis software for immune sequencing data (dated by TCRdb to about 2015). Summary of the overall study and its limitations: Roughly 5 TRBV segments, including TRBV5-6, TRBV5-1 and TRBV20-1, were significantly more frequent in patients than controls.

Library prep was done by PCR. The data were produced on an Illumina HiSeq 2500. To reduce PCR and sequencing biases, unique molecular identifiers were incorporated into the TCR beta cDNA libraries. TCRdb reran the public reads through fastp at Q25 and MiXCR, keeping productive beta chains. Under each unique CDR3 protein, matching rows form one entry showing the most common genes and DNA. The sample table shows about 540,000 distinct CDR3 sequences, and 30% to 40% are seen once. Clones ranked in the top ten supply around 6.1% of the sample. Antigens for these TCRs are unknown. Sample: blood. Receptors originate from a girl aged 2 to 17 with multiple sclerosis.

V gene TRBV12-3 or TRBV12-4 combines with J gene TRBJ2-5; 11 bases map to TRBD1. The CDR3 covers 16 residues. V dropped 2 bases and J dropped 2; count of bases not matched to a gene: 4. CDR3 in DNA: TGTGCCAGCAGTTTACTGGGACAGGGGGTACAAGAGACCCAGTACTTC. Encoded protein: CASSLLGQGVQETQYF.

The gene calls are TRBV12-3 or TRBV12-4 and TRBJ2-1; TRBD2 matches 10 bases. The CDR3 sequence is 16 residues long. J was trimmed by 4 bases and V by 4 bases; bases with no gene match: 7. CDR3 sequence (DNA): TGTGCCAGCAGTTCCTGGACTAGCGGCACTTACAATGAGCAGTTCTTC. It codes for CASSSWTSGTYNEQFF.

Written as DNA, the CDR3 is TGTGCCAGCAGCGCCGAGCCGGCGGGGGACACTGAAGCTTTCTTT. Translating it yields CASSAEPAGDTEAFF. V usage is TRBV9 and J usage is TRBJ1-1, with a possible D match to TRBD1 (5 bases). Trimming took off 3 bases at V and 3 bases at J, with 15 bases between the two ends. CDR1 and CDR2 (germline): SGDLS, YYNGEE. The CDR3 runs 15 residues.

The table lists this clonotype with many counts. The genes are TRBV20-1 and TRBJ2-7, with 7 bases aligning to TRBD1. The length of the CDR3 is 13 residues. With 5 bases clipped from V and 3 bases from J, the junction kept 7 bases outside the gene matches. Germline CDR1 DFQATT, CDR2 SNEGSKA (reference sequence). CDR3 in amino acids: CSAVDRAYYEQYF. For the CDR3, the DNA is TGCAGTGCTGTTGACAGGGCCTACTACGAGCAGTACTTC.

The chain combines TRBV9 with TRBJ2-3, with D possibly TRBD2 on 6 matching bases. V dropped 5 bases and J dropped 0 bases, with 16 bases sitting between them. This CDR3 is 16 amino acids long. CDR1 SGDLS and CDR2 YYNGEE come from the germline V gene. The CDR3 spells CASRAGTAFSTDTQYF. The CDR3 coding sequence is TGTGCCAGCAGGGCGGGGACGGCCTTTAGCACAGATACGCAGTATTTT.

The J gene is TRBJ1-2, the V gene TRBV6-6, with D unclear. V was cut by 0 bases and J by 10 bases, with 9 bases left in between. Germline assignment: CDR1 MNHNY and CDR2 SVGAGI (reference sequence). The CDR3 runs 12 residues. The CDR3 nucleotides read TGTGCCAGCAGTTACTCCAACGACGCCTACACCTTC. It codes for CASSYSNDAYTF.

The sample holds a few counts of this clonotype. This chain connects TRBV6-1 to TRBJ2-3, with D possibly TRBD1 on 6 matching bases. V was clipped by 5 bases and J by 3 bases, with 21 bases between them. Germline values: CDR1 MNHNS, CDR2 SASEGT. The CDR3 has 17 residues. The CDR3 is CASSTRSPDSTTDTQYF. The CDR3 DNA is TGTGCCAGCAGTACCCGTTCGCCGGACAGCACAACAGATACGCAGTATTTT.

The chain has TRBV3-1 and TRBJ1-1, with D perhaps matching TRBD1 (5 bases). V was trimmed by 1 base and J by 1 base, leaving 7 bases between them. The length of the CDR3 is 14 residues. Germline CDR1 is LGHDT and CDR2 is YNNKEL (reference sequence). The CDR3 coding sequence is TGTGCCAGCAGCCAAGGGACAAAGAACACTGAAGCTTTCTTT. Its protein product is CASSQGTKNTEAFF.

The chain joins TRBV5-1 to TRBJ1-4; D remains unclear. CDR1 is SGHRS and CDR2 is YFSETQ in the germline V gene. This CDR3 is built from 15 residues. V lost 3 bases and J 7 bases, leaving 16 bases between the germline ends. CDR3 amino acids: CASSWRDWGSEKLFF. The CDR3 DNA sequence: TGCGCCAGCAGCTGGCGGGATTGGGGAAGTGAAAAACTGTTTTTT.

This clonotype was detected a few times. V usage is TRBV10-3 and J usage is TRBJ2-1; no definite D call. V lost 4 bases to trimming and J lost 9 bases, with 13 bases between them. The CDR3 sequence is 13 residues long. CDR1 ENHRY and CDR2 SYGVKD come from the germline V gene. CDR3 protein: CAISVSSEREQFF. CDR3 coding DNA: TGTGCCATCAGTGTGTCGAGCGAGCGTGAGCAGTTCTTC.

The rearrangement joins TRBV7-2 to TRBJ2-2, with D hard to call. CDR3 size: 15 residues. In germline, CDR1 is SGHTA, CDR2 FQGNSA. V was cut by 2 bases and J by 0 bases, with 7 bases left in between. The CDR3 reads CASSLPWTNTGELFF. CDR3 nucleotide sequence: TGTGCCAGCAGCTTACCCTGGACGAACACCGGGGAGCTGTTTTTT.

This clonotype was observed many times. V and J are TRBV20-1 and TRBJ1-2, with 8 nucleotides matching TRBD1. This CDR3 has 16 residues. J gave up 3 bases and V 2 bases, and 11 bases lay outside the gene matches. Germline V gives CDR1 DFQATT, CDR2 SNEGSKA (reference sequence). CDR3 loop: CSARSLDRELYYGYTF. CDR3 DNA: TGCAGTGCTAGATCCCTGGACAGGGAGCTCTACTATGGCTACACCTTC.

This clonotype was detected only a few times. The chain employs TRBV4-1 and TRBJ1-5; TRBD1 matches at 7 bases. Germline trimming cut 4 bases from V and 5 bases from J; bases unmatched to any gene: 8. Germline CDR1 reads MGHRA; CDR2 reads YSYEKL. CDR3 length: 15 residues. The CDR3 is CASSRLRDSHQPQHF. The CDR3 DNA follows: TGCGCCAGCAGCCGCCTAAGGGACAGCCATCAGCCCCAGCATTTT.

The rearrangement uses TRBV12-5 and TRBJ2-3; 11 positions agree with TRBD2. Germline-derived CDR1 and CDR2 are LGHNT and FRNRAP. The V and J ends lost 0 bases and 3 bases, in that order; junction bases with no gene match: 23. This CDR3 comprises 23 residues. CDR3 nucleotides: TGTGCTAGTGGTTTGGTTCCCCCGGGGCTGAGTAGCGGGGGGGCCAAGGTGACAGATACGCAGTATTTT. Amino acid sequence: CASGLVPPGLSSGGAKVTDTQYF. The variable domain in full, with the rest retrieved from reference TRBV12-5 and TRBJ2-3, is DARVTQTPRHKVTEMGQEVTMRCQPILGHNTVFWYRQTMMQGLELLAYFRNRAPLDDSGMPKDRFSAEMPDATLATLKIQPSEPRDSAVYFCASGLVPPGLSSGGAKVTDTQYFGPGTRLTVL.

This clonotype occurred a few times. The chain has TRBV11-1 and TRBJ2-5; D possibly matches TRBD1 or TRBD2 (5 bases each). CDR1 is SGHAT and CDR2 is FQDESV in the germline V gene (reference sequence). The CDR3 runs to 17 residues. Trimming stripped 2 bases from V and 3 bases from J, with 19 bases between. The CDR3 DNA sequence: TGTGCCAGCAGCTTACCCCGGGGCGGGCAGCTCAAAGAGACCCAGTACTTC. It translates to CASSLPRGGQLKETQYF.

DNA for the CDR3: TGCGCCAGCAGCCTCTCAGGGGGGACTGTTCGCGATACGCAGTATTTT. This gives the protein CASSLSGGTVRDTQYF. The chain recombines TRBV4-1 with TRBJ2-3; a possible D gene is TRBD1 (7 bases). Germline V gene sequence: CDR1 MGHRA, CDR2 YSYEKL. The CDR3 consists of 16 residues. V lost 4 bases, J lost 6 bases, and 20 bases lay in between.

This clonotype was counted only a few times. The rearrangement uses TRBV27 and TRBJ2-1; the D is unclear. CDR3 length: 13 residues. Trimming took 3 bases from V and 4 from J, leaving 7 bases between them. CDR1 and CDR2 (germline): MNHEY, SMNVEV (reference sequence). CDR3 in amino acids: CASSFSGYNEQFF. The CDR3 DNA follows: TGTGCCAGCAGTTTTTCTGGGTACAATGAGCAGTTCTTC.

The chain recombines TRBV20-1 with TRBJ2-5; 8 positions agree with TRBD2. The V gene's germline CDR1 is DFQATT and CDR2 SNEGSKA (reference sequence). The J segment lost 5 bases and the V segment lost 3 bases, leaving 8 bases of the junction unmatched. This CDR3 region has 14 residues. CDR3 sequence (DNA): TGCAGTGCTAGGGGACGGGGGGGCCTTGAGACCCAGTACTTC. Its translation: CSARGRGGLETQYF.

The chain carries TRBV6-6 and TRBJ1-4; D not resolved. The germline V gene has CDR1 MNHNY and CDR2 SVGAGI (reference sequence). Between the trimmed V and J ends, which lost 2 bases and 7 bases, there was a span of 11 bases. The CDR3 is made up of 14 amino acids. The CDR3 coding sequence is TGTGCCAGCAGTTACCGGGATGTTGGTGAAAAACTGTTTTTT. Amino acids: CASSYRDVGEKLFF.

This chain links TRBV6-2 or TRBV6-3 with TRBJ2-7; D might be TRBD2 (5 bases). Germline V gives CDR1 MNHEY, CDR2 SVGEGT. V was shortened by 3 bases and J by 3 bases, with 12 bases between the two germline ends. The CDR3 covers 14 residues. CDR3 region: CASSYNRGGYEQYF. CDR3 coding DNA: TGTGCCAGCAGTTATAACAGAGGAGGCTACGAGCAGTACTTC.

This clonotype was found a few times. The J gene is TRBJ2-7, the V gene TRBV11-2; D may match TRBD1 or TRBD2 (6 bases each). The CDR3 spans 15 residues. CDR1 and CDR2 from the germline V gene are SGHAT and FQNNGV. Trimming took off 0 bases at V and 3 bases at J, with 12 bases between the two ends. The CDR3 is CASSLERGANYEQYF. The CDR3 DNA follows: TGTGCCAGCAGCTTAGAGAGGGGGGCAAACTACGAGCAGTACTTC.

This clonotype turned up a few times. V usage is TRBV2 and J usage is TRBJ1-4, with D perhaps matching TRBD1 (5 bases). Trimming stripped 4 bases from V and 8 bases from J, with 11 bases between. The CDR3 consists of 13 residues. Germline V lookup: CDR1 SNHLY, CDR2 FYNNEI. The CDR3, as DNA: TGTGCCAGCAGTGGTATAGGGGAAGAAAAACTGTTTTTT. Its protein product is CASSGIGEEKLFF. Full variable domain (remainder filled in from reference TRBV2 and TRBJ1-4): EPEVTQTPSHQVTQMGQEVILRCVPISNHLYFYWYRQILGQKVEFLVSFYNNEISEKSEIFDDQFSVERPDGSNFTLKIRSTKLEDSAMYFCASSGIGEEKLFFGSGTQLSVL.